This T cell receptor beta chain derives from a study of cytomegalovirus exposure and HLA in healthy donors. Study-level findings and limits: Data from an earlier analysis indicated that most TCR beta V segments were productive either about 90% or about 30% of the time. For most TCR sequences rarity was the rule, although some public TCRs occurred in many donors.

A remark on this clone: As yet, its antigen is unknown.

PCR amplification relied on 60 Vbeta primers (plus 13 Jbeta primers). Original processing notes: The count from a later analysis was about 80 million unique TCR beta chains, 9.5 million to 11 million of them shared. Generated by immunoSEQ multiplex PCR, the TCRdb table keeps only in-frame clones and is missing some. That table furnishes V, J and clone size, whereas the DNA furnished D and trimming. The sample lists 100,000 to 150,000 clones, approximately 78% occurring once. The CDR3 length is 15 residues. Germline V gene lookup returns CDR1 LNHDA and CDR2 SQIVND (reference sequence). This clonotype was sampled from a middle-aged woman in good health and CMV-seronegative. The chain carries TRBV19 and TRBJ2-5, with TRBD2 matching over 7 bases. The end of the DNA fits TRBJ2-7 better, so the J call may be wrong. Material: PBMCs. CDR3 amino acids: CASSIKASGTYEQYF. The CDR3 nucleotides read TGTGCCAGTAGTATCAAGGCTAGCGGAACCTACGAGCAGTACTTC.